This record covers a single T cell receptor (beta chain). This sample is drawn from a study of blood T cell repertoires in COVID-19. On the study more broadly: COVID-19 samples, acute and convalescent, were from the United States, Italy and Spain. Sample material is recorded as cDNA or gDNA derived from T cells, B-cell-depleted T cells, or PBMCs.

Per the original methods: Cell counts per sample came from amplifying reference gene primers. Clones were sequenced by immunoSEQ multiplex PCR, and TCRdb holds only the in-frame ones, with some missing. V, J and clone size are those of that table, while D and trimming were read from the DNA. This sample has some 90,000 clones, with roughly 85% found just once. V was shortened by 1 base and J by 4 bases, with 11 bases between the two germline ends. CDR3 size: 14 residues. Germline assignment: CDR1 SGHNT and CDR2 YYREEE (reference sequence). This receptor was taken from a human donor in a cohort sampled during active COVID-19. The chain has TRBV5-4 and TRBJ1-2; D remains ambiguous. Sequences were obtained from peripheral blood. The chain's CDR3 is CASSLSGLTYGYTF. CDR3 nucleotide sequence: TGTGCCAGCAGCTTGTCTGGACTGACCTATGGCTACACCTTC.